This T cell receptor beta chain emerged from a study of CD8+ T cells in alopecia areata. V dropped 2 bases and J dropped 0; count of bases not matched to a gene: 9. This CDR3 has 18 residues. Germline V lookup: CDR1 SGHDN, CDR2 FVKESK. Treatment reported: oral pan-JAK inhibitor, 5-10 mg twice daily. Punch biopsies of lesional scalp, plus peripheral blood, were taken from alopecia areata patients. Both CD4+ and CD8+ T cells were separated by sorting PBMCs. Findings and caveats of the study: Uncertainty about whether baseline CD8+ expansion is linked to response remains, with one nonresponder. Many expanded lesional clones persisted in scalp and blood during tofacitinib treatment.

Note on this clone: As yet, its antigen is unknown.

Isolated RNA was reverse transcribed into cDNA used as the sequencing template. Data came from immunoSEQ multiplex PCR; TCRdb stores just in-frame clones and leaves some out. The table shows 160,000 or so clones, with about 54% occurring only once. The rearrangement uses TRBV14 and TRBJ1-4; 7 bases map to TRBD1. This TCR was recovered from a human donor with alopecia areata. Sequences were derived from CD4+ T cells sorted from blood, sampled at approximately week 60, from a patient treated with tofacitinib. The CDR3 region is CASSQPGQGVATNEKLFF. Here the CDR3 DNA reads TGTGCCAGCAGCCAACCCGGCCAGGGGGTTGCAACTAATGAAAAACTGTTTTTT.